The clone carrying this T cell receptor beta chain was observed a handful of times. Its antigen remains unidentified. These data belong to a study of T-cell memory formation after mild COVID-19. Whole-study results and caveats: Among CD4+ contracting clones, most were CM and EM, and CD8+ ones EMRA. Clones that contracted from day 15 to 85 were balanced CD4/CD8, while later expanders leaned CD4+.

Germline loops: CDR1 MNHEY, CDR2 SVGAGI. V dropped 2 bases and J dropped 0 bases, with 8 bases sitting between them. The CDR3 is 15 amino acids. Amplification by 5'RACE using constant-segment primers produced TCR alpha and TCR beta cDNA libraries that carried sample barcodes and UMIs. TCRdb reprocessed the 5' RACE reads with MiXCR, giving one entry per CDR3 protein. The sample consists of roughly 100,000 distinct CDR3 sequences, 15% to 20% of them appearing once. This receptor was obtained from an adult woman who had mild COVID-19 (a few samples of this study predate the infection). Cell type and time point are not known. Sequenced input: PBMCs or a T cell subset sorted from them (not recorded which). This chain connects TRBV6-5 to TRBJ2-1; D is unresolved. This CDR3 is CASSYLLSSYNEQFF. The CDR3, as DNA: TGTGCCAGCAGTTACCTGTTAAGCTCCTACAATGAGCAGTTCTTC.